Listed below are T cell receptor beta chains from one sample, sequenced in a study of blood T cell repertoires in COVID-19. Clones were read by immunoSEQ multiplex PCR, and TCRdb kept only the in-frame ones, dropping some. Among some 95,000 clones, around 75% were seen once, and the ten largest hold around 24%. Sample: peripheral blood. Every receptor here comes from a man in his sixties or seventies with acute or convalescent COVID-19. Both conserved end residues are part of each CDR3. The order of the fields is V gene, D gene, clone size, J gene, CDR3 DNA, CDR3 protein. D genes are given only for firm matches. Expanded clones are given a class, and other clones once, few, many or no size at all.

v_gene: TRBV2
d_gene: -
abundance: -
j_gene: TRBJ2-7
CDR3nt: TGTGCCAGCAGTGAAGACAGGGCTTGGGACGAGCAGTACTTC
CDR3aa: CASSEDRAWDEQYF

v_gene: TRBV7-8
d_gene: -
abundance: once
j_gene: TRBJ2-5
CDR3nt: TGTGCCAGCAGCTTAGAGGCTCAGGGAAGGTGGTACTTC
CDR3aa: CASSLEAQGRWYF

v_gene: TRBV30
d_gene: -
abundance: -
j_gene: TRBJ1-6
CDR3nt: TGTGCCTGGAACACGGACAGTCAAACCCTCCACTTT
CDR3aa: CAWNTDSQTLHF

v_gene: TRBV1
d_gene: -
abundance: -
j_gene: TRBJ1-5
CDR3nt: TGCACCAGCAGCCAAACCAGGGAGGGCAATCAGCCCCAGCATTTT
CDR3aa: CTSSQTREGNQPQHF

v_gene: TRBV27
d_gene: TRBD1
abundance: -
j_gene: TRBJ2-7
CDR3nt: TGTGCCAGCAGTTTACATCGGGACAGGGCCTACGAGCAGTACTTC
CDR3aa: CASSLHRDRAYEQYF

v_gene: TRBV5-4
d_gene: -
abundance: -
j_gene: TRBJ2-2
CDR3nt: TGTGCCAGCAGCCCGAAGGGGGAATCGAACACCGGGGAGCTGTTTTTT
CDR3aa: CASSPKGESNTGELFF

v_gene: TRBV19
d_gene: TRBD1
abundance: -
j_gene: TRBJ2-7
CDR3nt: TGTGCCAGTAGTGTGGGACAGGGGGAGGGTCCGGCCTACGAGCAGTACTTC
CDR3aa: CASSVGQGEGPAYEQYF

v_gene: TRBV10-3
d_gene: -
abundance: -
j_gene: TRBJ2-7
CDR3nt: TGTGCCATCAGTGGGACAGCCTCCTACGAGCAGTACTTC
CDR3aa: CAISGTASYEQYF

v_gene: TRBV30
d_gene: -
abundance: -
j_gene: TRBJ2-7
CDR3nt: TGTGCCTGGAGGCGGGTGCGGGCCTCCTACGAGCAGTACTTC
CDR3aa: CAWRRVRASYEQYF

v_gene: TRBV7-2
d_gene: TRBD2
abundance: -
j_gene: TRBJ2-6
CDR3nt: TGTGCCAGCAGCTTGCTGACTAGCGGTTCCTCTGGGGCCAACGTCCTGACTTTC
CDR3aa: CASSLLTSGSSGANVLTF

v_gene: TRBV6-5
d_gene: -
abundance: -
j_gene: TRBJ2-5
CDR3nt: TGTGCCAGCGAAGTCAGGGCCAACGGCAAAGAGACCCAGTACTTC
CDR3aa: CASEVRANGKETQYF

v_gene: TRBV5-1
d_gene: TRBD1
abundance: -
j_gene: TRBJ2-5
CDR3nt: TGCGCCAGCAGCGCGACAGGGGGGTACCAAGAGACCCAGTACTTC
CDR3aa: CASSATGGYQETQYF

v_gene: TRBV11-3
d_gene: TRBD1
abundance: few
j_gene: TRBJ2-3
CDR3nt: TGTGCCAGCAGCCGCGAGACAGGGCGCACAGATACGCAGTATTTT
CDR3aa: CASSRETGRTDTQYF

v_gene: TRBV13
d_gene: TRBD2
abundance: -
j_gene: TRBJ2-5
CDR3nt: TGTGCCAGCAGCTTAGAAGGTTGGGGACTAGCGGGAGAGAGAGAGACCCAGTACTTC
CDR3aa: CASSLEGWGLAGERETQYF

v_gene: TRBV28
d_gene: -
abundance: -
j_gene: TRBJ2-3
CDR3nt: TGTGCCAGCAGTTTAAACGACGCGGGAAGTACGCATACGCAGTATTTT
CDR3aa: CASSLNDAGSTHTQYF

v_gene: TRBV7-2
d_gene: -
abundance: -
j_gene: TRBJ2-1
CDR3nt: TGTGCCAGCAGATTAGGAGTGGTGAATGAGCAGTTCTTC
CDR3aa: CASRLGVVNEQFF

v_gene: TRBV9
d_gene: TRBD2
abundance: once
j_gene: TRBJ2-1
CDR3nt: TGTGCCAGCAGCGTAGCCTTTTCTAGCGGAACCTACAATGAGCAGTTCTTC
CDR3aa: CASSVAFSSGTYNEQFF

v_gene: TRBV18
d_gene: -
abundance: -
j_gene: TRBJ2-7
CDR3nt: TGTGCCAGCTCACCACCCCGTGGCAGCTCCTACGAGCAGTACTTC
CDR3aa: CASSPPRGSSYEQYF

v_gene: TRBV5-1
d_gene: -
abundance: -
j_gene: TRBJ1-4
CDR3nt: TGCGCCAGCAGCCTCCGGGTCTCAACTAATGAAAAACTGTTTTTT
CDR3aa: CASSLRVSTNEKLFF

v_gene: TRBV28
d_gene: -
abundance: -
j_gene: TRBJ2-1
CDR3nt: TGTGCCAGCAGTGTCAGGGGTACCTACAATGAGCAGTTCTTC
CDR3aa: CASSVRGTYNEQFF

v_gene: TRBV28
d_gene: -
abundance: -
j_gene: TRBJ1-1
CDR3nt: TGTGCCAGCAGTTTATTACCCCCCGGCACTGAAGCTTTCTTT
CDR3aa: CASSLLPPGTEAFF

v_gene: TRBV7-8
d_gene: -
abundance: -
j_gene: TRBJ2-2
CDR3nt: TGTGCCAGCAGCCCTAGGAGACAGCTTACCGGGGAGCTGTTTTTT
CDR3aa: CASSPRRQLTGELFF

v_gene: TRBV25-1
d_gene: TRBD1
abundance: -
j_gene: TRBJ1-6
CDR3nt: TGTGCCAGCAGTGACCCCGCAGGGGGCGCCGCTTCACCCCTCCACTTT
CDR3aa: CASSDPAGGAASPLHF

v_gene: TRBV7-2
d_gene: TRBD1
abundance: -
j_gene: TRBJ2-1
CDR3nt: TGTGCCAGCAGCTGCCGGGACAGGGGGATAGGTAGCGGGAGCCCCGGGGGACTCTTC
CDR3aa: CASSCRDRGIGSGSPGGLF

v_gene: TRBV7-8
d_gene: -
abundance: -
j_gene: TRBJ2-5
CDR3nt: TGTGCCAGCAGCTTAGGGCTTCAAGAGACCCAGTACTTC
CDR3aa: CASSLGLQETQYF

v_gene: TRBV29-1
d_gene: TRBD2
abundance: -
j_gene: TRBJ2-3
CDR3nt: TGCAGCGTTCCGGTAGCGGGAGGGCTAGATACGCAGTATTTT
CDR3aa: CSVPVAGGLDTQYF

v_gene: TRBV28
d_gene: TRBD2
abundance: few
j_gene: TRBJ2-1
CDR3nt: TGTGCCAGCAGCCTACTGGGACTAGCGGGGTCCTACAATGAGCAGTTCTTC
CDR3aa: CASSLLGLAGSYNEQFF

v_gene: TRBV2
d_gene: -
abundance: few
j_gene: TRBJ1-4
CDR3nt: TGTGCCAGCGGTAGGGCTACAGGTTTTCTTAATGAAAAACTGTTTTTT
CDR3aa: CASGRATGFLNEKLFF

v_gene: TRBV30
d_gene: TRBD1
abundance: -
j_gene: TRBJ1-1
CDR3nt: TGTGCCTGGAATCTTTGGGACAGCTCATCAGGAGCTTTCTTT
CDR3aa: CAWNLWDSSSGAFF

v_gene: TRBV11-2
d_gene: TRBD2
abundance: -
j_gene: TRBJ2-7
CDR3nt: TGTGCCAGCAGCCCCCCCGGGAGGATTGGGGAGCAGTACTTC
CDR3aa: CASSPPGRIGEQYF

v_gene: TRBV30
d_gene: -
abundance: -
j_gene: TRBJ1-4
CDR3nt: TGTGCCTGGAGTGTATCGGGAAGGGTGGGGAGACTGTTTTTT
CDR3aa: CAWSVSGRVGRLFF